The 21 T cell receptor beta chains below come from one sample, sequenced in a study of control samples from healthy donors and cancer patients. Measured with immunoSEQ multiplex PCR; TCRdb has only the in-frame clones, and not every one. The sample records some 130,000 clones, 75% to 95% being singletons. Sequencing used blood. The receptors derive from a man between 40 and 49 years old in good health.

This chain links TRBV21-1 with TRBJ2-5; TRBD2 was called by the table and not checked on the DNA. TRBV21-1 is assigned pseudogene status. CDR3 length: 15 residues. The CDR3, as DNA: TGTGCCAGCAGCAAAGGGAAGCGGGGAGAAGAGACCCAGTACTTC. Translated, it gives CASSKGKRGEETQYF.

As DNA, the CDR3 is TGTGCCAGCAGCCGGGGACAGGGAATTTCCTACGAGCAGTACTTC. It specifies CASSRGQGISYEQYF. V gene TRBV3-1 (or the pseudogene TRBV3-2) combines with J gene TRBJ2-7; 9 positions match TRBD1. CDR3 length: 15 residues. Germline CDR1 and CDR2: LGHDT and YNNKEL (reference sequence). V shed 4 bases, J shed 1 base, and the junction held 5 bases outside the gene matches.

The chain carries TRBV10-1 and TRBJ2-1; no firm D call. V lost 0 bases, J lost 3 bases, and 6 bases lay in between. This CDR3 has 14 amino acids. Germline-derived CDR1 and CDR2 are WNHNN and SYGVQD (reference sequence). The CDR3 loop is CASSESIDYNEQFF. CDR3 bases: TGCGCCAGCAGTGAGTCGATTGACTACAATGAGCAGTTCTTC.

The chain uses TRBV4-1 and TRBJ1-2; 7 bases line up with TRBD1. Germline V lookup: CDR1 MGHRA, CDR2 YSYEKL. Unmatched junction bases numbered 9, after V lost 4 bases and J lost 4 bases. The CDR3 is 15 amino acids. The CDR3 DNA follows: TGCGCCAGCAGCCCGCTCCCCGGGACAGCCTATGGCTACACCTTC. It is translated as CASSPLPGTAYGYTF.

This rearrangement joins TRBV5-1 to TRBJ2-7; the match to TRBD1 covers 9 bases. V lost 4 bases, J lost 2 bases, and 10 bases stayed unmatched. Germline CDR1 is SGHRS and CDR2 is YFSETQ. The CDR3 is 16 amino acids. The CDR3 DNA reads as TGCGCCAGCAGCCCTACCCTTGGACAGGGGACCTACGAGCAGTACTTC. Translation gives CASSPTLGQGTYEQYF.

The chain employs TRBV6-5 and TRBJ2-1, with a possible D match to TRBD2 (5 bases). From germline, CDR1 is MNHEY and CDR2 SVGAGI. The CDR3 covers 14 residues. V lost 6 bases and J lost 9, with 18 bases in between. CDR3 sequence (DNA): TGTGCCAGCAGAATGCGGTCGAGGGTCACTGAGCAGTTCTTC. Encoded protein: CASRMRSRVTEQFF.

The chain employs TRBV28 and TRBJ2-7; 7 nucleotides line up with TRBD2. The CDR3 has 12 residues. Germline V CDR1 and CDR2: MDHEN, SYDVKM. The V and J ends lost 9 bases and 4 bases, in that order; junction bases with no gene match: 6. The CDR3 loop is CASGVGGYEQYF. The CDR3 DNA sequence: TGTGCCAGTGGAGTGGGAGGGTACGAGCAGTACTTC.

This chain connects TRBV18 to TRBJ1-6; 10 bases line up with TRBD1. The ends lost 1 base at V and 6 bases at J; junction bases unmatched: 0. Germline V gene lookup returns CDR1 KGHSH and CDR2 LQKENI. The CDR3 extends over 15 amino acids. Written as DNA, the CDR3 is TGTGCCAGCTCACCACGGGACAGGGGTAATTCACCCCTCCACTTT. This encodes CASSPRDRGNSPLHF. Full variable domain (rest looked up from reference TRBV18 and TRBJ1-6): NAGVMQNPRHLVRRRGQEARLRCSPMKGHSHVYWYRQLPEEGLKFMVYLQKENIIDESGMPKERFSAEFPKEGPSILRIQQVVRGDSAAYFCASSPRDRGNSPLHFGNGTRLTVT.

This chain joins TRBV6-5 and TRBJ2-7; 7 bases agree with TRBD2. From germline, CDR1 is MNHEY and CDR2 SVGAGI. The CDR3 sequence is 11 residues long. Trimming at V came to 10 bases and at J to 5 bases, leaving 5 bases not matched to a gene. The CDR3 DNA follows: TGTGCCACCATGCGGGGGAACGAGCAGTACTTC. It yields the protein CATMRGNEQYF.

A single count supports this clone. V gene TRBV5-1 combines with J gene TRBJ2-6; TRBD1 is a possible D gene (6 bases). The CDR3 is 15 amino acids. The V end was cut by 2 bases, the J end by 1 base, with 7 bases between. The germline V gene encodes CDR1 SGHRS and CDR2 YFSETQ. CDR3 coding DNA: TGCGCCAGCAGCTTAGGGGGATCTGGGGCCAACGTCCTGACTTTC. The encoded protein is CASSLGGSGANVLTF.

The gene calls are TRBV9 and TRBJ2-7; D not resolved. There are 13 residues in the CDR3. Trimming took off 4 bases at V and 0 bases at J, with 8 bases between the two ends. Germline V gene lookup returns CDR1 SGDLS and CDR2 YYNGEE. Written as DNA, the CDR3 is TGTGCCAGCAGCCCTCGACCCTCCTACGAGCAGTACTTC. This gives the protein CASSPRPSYEQYF. Filled out from reference TRBV9 and TRBJ2-7, the complete variable domain reads DSGVTQTPKHLITATGQRVTLRCSPRSGDLSVYWYQQSLDQGLQFLIQYYNGEERAKGNILERFSAQQFPDLHSELNLSSLELGDSALYFCASSPRPSYEQYFGPGTRLTVT.

V is TRBV12-3 or TRBV12-4 and J is TRBJ2-7; a weak D match, TRBD2 (5 bases). Trimming removed 6 bases at V and 1 base at J, with 10 bases between. The CDR3 is 13 amino acids. This CDR3 is CASRPGTSYEQYF. The CDR3 nucleotides are TGTGCCAGCAGACCGGGAACTTCCTACGAGCAGTACTTC.

The V call is TRBV24-1, the J call TRBJ2-5; tentative D call: TRBD2 (6 bases). Germline assignment: CDR1 KGHDR and CDR2 SFDVKD. The CDR3 sequence is 15 residues long. With 7 bases removed from V and 3 bases from J, the gap between germline ends came to 17 bases. CDR3 protein: CATRSGSGFEETQYF. CDR3 nucleotides: TGTGCCACCAGGTCGGGGAGCGGGTTTGAAGAGACCCAGTACTTC.

The chain is built from TRBV27 and TRBJ2-2; D uncertain. The germline V gene encodes CDR1 MNHEY and CDR2 SMNVEV (reference sequence). Trimming removed 4 bases from V and 7 bases from J, with 7 bases in between. CDR3 length: 12 amino acids. CDR3 protein: CASSSRYGELFF. For the CDR3, the DNA is TGTGCCAGCAGTTCGCGTTACGGGGAGCTGTTTTTT.

This rearrangement joins TRBV25-1 to TRBJ2-7, with 12 bases matching TRBD1. The V gene end was trimmed by 3 bases and the J gene end by 2 bases; junction bases not matched to a gene: 8. This CDR3 is built from 17 residues. The germline V gene has CDR1 MGHDK and CDR2 SYGVNS. CDR3 coding DNA: TGTGCCAGCAGTGAGGCCGGGACAGGGGGCGGCACCTACGAGCAGTACTTC. As protein: CASSEAGTGGGTYEQYF.

This clone was counted a single time. This chain connects TRBV7-8 to TRBJ2-7; possibly TRBD1 for D (5 bases). Between the trimmed V and J ends, which lost 5 bases and 3 bases, there was a span of 17 bases. In germline, CDR1 is SGHVS, CDR2 FQNEAQ. The CDR3 is 15 amino acids. The CDR3 reads CASSLGVGPYYEQYF. Here the CDR3 DNA reads TGTGCCAGCAGCCTAGGGGTGGGTCCCTACTACGAGCAGTACTTC.

The V and J genes are TRBV7-3 and TRBJ2-1; 9 bases line up with TRBD1. The ends lost 4 bases at V and 4 bases at J; junction bases unmatched: 11. This CDR3 spans 17 amino acids. Germline assignment: CDR1 SGHTA and CDR2 FQGTGA. As DNA, the CDR3 is TGTGCCAGCAGCTCGTACCTGACAGGGGGTGTTTACAATGAGCAGTTCTTC. This translates into CASSSYLTGGVYNEQFF.

V and J are TRBV29-1 and TRBJ2-5; D unresolved. Germline lookup yields CDR1 SQVTM and CDR2 ANQGSEA. The CDR3 extends over 13 amino acids. The V end was cut by 7 bases, the J end by 0 bases, with 12 bases between. The CDR3 nucleotides read TGCAGCGCCCTGATTTGGGACCAAGAGACCCAGTACTTC. As protein: CSALIWDQETQYF.

The chain combines TRBV18 with TRBJ2-5; 10 bases align to TRBD2. The J segment lost 3 bases and the V segment lost 6 bases, leaving 10 bases of the junction unmatched. Germline V CDR1 and CDR2: KGHSH, LQKENI. The CDR3 contains 16 residues. The CDR3 region is CASSPIAGGPKETQYF. The CDR3 bases are TGTGCCAGCTCCCCTATAGCGGGGGGCCCCAAAGAGACCCAGTACTTC. Looking up the rest from reference TRBV18 and TRBJ2-5 gives the full variable domain: NAGVMQNPRHLVRRRGQEARLRCSPMKGHSHVYWYRQLPEEGLKFMVYLQKENIIDESGMPKERFSAEFPKEGPSILRIQQVVRGDSAAYFCASSPIAGGPKETQYFGPGTRLLVL.

This chain links TRBV5-6 with TRBJ1-1; D is ambiguous. The V and J ends lost 0 bases and 0 bases respectively, with 6 bases between them. This CDR3 spans 14 amino acids. Germline CDR1 is SGHDT and CDR2 is YYEEEE. CDR3 DNA: TGTGCCAGCAGCTTGGCCAACCTGAACACTGAAGCTTTCTTT. It codes for CASSLANLNTEAFF.

V usage is TRBV5-3 and J usage is TRBJ1-6; 11 bases agree with TRBD1. TRBV5-3 is known as an ORF, though its function is uncertain. The CDR3 is 16 residues long. Trimming removed 4 bases from V and 7 bases from J; junction bases left unmatched: 7. CDR3 protein: CARSPGTGGTNSPLHF. The CDR3 DNA is TGTGCCAGAAGCCCCGGGACAGGGGGAACGAATTCACCCCTCCACTTT.